This TCR beta chain was sequenced during a study of OX40 agonist ivuxolimab in advanced cancers. Study details: In this trial design, patients received ivuxolimab intravenously at 0.01 to 10 mg/kg every 2 weeks. The diagnoses of dose-escalation patients were hepatocellular carcinoma, melanoma, renal cell or head and neck cancer.

Assay used: immunoSEQ multiplex PCR; TCRdb lists only in-frame clones, some missing. This sample yields about 83,000 clones, of which 75% to 95% are seen a single time; roughly 8.4% belongs to the top ten. Germline CDR1 MGHDK, CDR2 SYGVNS. The V end was cut by 5 bases, the J end by 2 bases, with 6 bases between. The CDR3 covers 12 residues. This sample comprised CD4+ or CD8+ T cells sorted from blood, obtained in a trial of the OX40 agonist ivuxolimab. The chain joins TRBV25-1 to TRBJ1-2, with a possible D match to TRBD1 (5 bases). The clonotype comes from an adult with an advanced solid tumor such as melanoma, head and neck, liver or kidney cancer. Here the CDR3 reads CASSWGNYGYTF. CDR3 sequence (DNA): TGTGCCAGCAGTTGGGGGAACTATGGCTACACCTTC.